Only a few counts were recorded for the clone carrying this TCR beta chain. Its antigen remains unidentified. These data originate in a study of identical twins. Whole-study findings and limits: There is a chance that invariant MAIT and iNKT cells partially muddied zero-insertion analyses. Some out-of-frame alpha sequences were shared by twins, and these showed excess low generation probability.

Healthy Caucasians, and only they, were the donors. CDR3 length equals 13 residues. CDR1 and CDR2 from the germline V gene are SQVTM and ANQGSEA. The trim removed 5 bases at V and 6 bases at J, leaving 8 bases unmatched. Template switching added a universal primer site, and cDNA bore unique molecular identifiers. MiXCR was run by TCRdb on the 5' RACE reads, yielding one entry per CDR3 protein. The sample has 350,000 or so distinct CDR3 sequences, about 12% seen once. These sequences were also reported in another study, on yellow fever vaccine responses in identical twins.

The chain employs TRBV29-1 and TRBJ2-7; 9 bases agree with TRBD2. The material sequenced was CD8+ T cells sorted from blood. The TCR comes from a woman between 18 and 29 years old in good health. The CDR3 nucleotides are TGCAGCGTTCTTAAAGCGGGAGGCCTCGAGCAGTACTTC. Translated, it gives CSVLKAGGLEQYF.